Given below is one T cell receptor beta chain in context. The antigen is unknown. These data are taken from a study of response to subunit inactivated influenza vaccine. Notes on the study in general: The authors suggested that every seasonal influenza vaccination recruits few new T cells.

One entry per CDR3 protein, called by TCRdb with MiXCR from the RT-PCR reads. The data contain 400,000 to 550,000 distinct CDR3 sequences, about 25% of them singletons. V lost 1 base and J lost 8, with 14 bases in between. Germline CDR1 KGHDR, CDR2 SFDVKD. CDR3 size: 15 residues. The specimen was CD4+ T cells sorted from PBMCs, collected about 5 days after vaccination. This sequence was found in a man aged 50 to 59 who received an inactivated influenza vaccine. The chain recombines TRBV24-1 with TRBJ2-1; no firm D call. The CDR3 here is CATSDFSRTVDEQFF. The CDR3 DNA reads TGTGCCACCAGTGATTTTTCACGGACGGTGGATGAGCAGTTCTTC.